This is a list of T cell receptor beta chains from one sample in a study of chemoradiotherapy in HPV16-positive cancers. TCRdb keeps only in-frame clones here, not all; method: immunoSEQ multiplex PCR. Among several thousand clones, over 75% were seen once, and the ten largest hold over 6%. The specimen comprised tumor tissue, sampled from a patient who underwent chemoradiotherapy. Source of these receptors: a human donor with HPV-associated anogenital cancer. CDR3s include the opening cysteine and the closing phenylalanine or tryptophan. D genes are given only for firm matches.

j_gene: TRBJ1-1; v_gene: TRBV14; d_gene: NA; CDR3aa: CASSPPGTFNTEAFF
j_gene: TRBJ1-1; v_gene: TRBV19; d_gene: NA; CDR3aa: CASSGWEGAEAFF
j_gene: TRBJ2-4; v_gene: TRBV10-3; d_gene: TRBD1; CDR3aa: CAISGTDRGAKNIQYF
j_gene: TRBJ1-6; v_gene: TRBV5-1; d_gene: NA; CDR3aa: CASSWGTANSPLHF
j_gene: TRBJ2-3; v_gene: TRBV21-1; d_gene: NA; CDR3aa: CASSEGEGCTDTQYF
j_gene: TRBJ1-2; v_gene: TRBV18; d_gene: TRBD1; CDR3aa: CASSSLQGQGHTNYGYTF
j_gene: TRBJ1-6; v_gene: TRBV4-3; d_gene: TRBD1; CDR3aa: CASSQNPGQGFSPLHF
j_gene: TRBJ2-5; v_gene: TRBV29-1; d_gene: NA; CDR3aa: CSVEDRRGSETQYF
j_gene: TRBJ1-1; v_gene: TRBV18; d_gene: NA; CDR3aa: CASSPGKVNTEAFF
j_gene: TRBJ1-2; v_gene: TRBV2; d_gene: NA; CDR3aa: CASKDSVWSGYTF
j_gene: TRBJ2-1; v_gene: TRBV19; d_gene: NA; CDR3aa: CASSINVRGEQFF
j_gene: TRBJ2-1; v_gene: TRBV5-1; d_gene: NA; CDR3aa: CASSTGTASYNEQFF
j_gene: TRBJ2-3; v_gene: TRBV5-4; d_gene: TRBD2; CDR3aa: CASSTATSGYDTQYF
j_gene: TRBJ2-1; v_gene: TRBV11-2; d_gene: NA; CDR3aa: CASSSFVASGNEQFF
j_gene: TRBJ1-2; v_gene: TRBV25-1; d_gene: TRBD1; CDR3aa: CASAQGDYGYTF
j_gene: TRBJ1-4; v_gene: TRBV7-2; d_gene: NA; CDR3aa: CASTTTPGTVNEKLFF
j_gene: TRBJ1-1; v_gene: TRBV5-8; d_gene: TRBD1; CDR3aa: CASSFRGQGAGTEAFF
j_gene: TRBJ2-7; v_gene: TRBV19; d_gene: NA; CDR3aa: CASSLQGPPGYEQYF
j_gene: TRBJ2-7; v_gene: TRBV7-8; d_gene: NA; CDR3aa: CASSLEGDTYEQYF
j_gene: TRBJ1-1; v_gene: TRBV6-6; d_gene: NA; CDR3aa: CASSYTIDGTEAFF
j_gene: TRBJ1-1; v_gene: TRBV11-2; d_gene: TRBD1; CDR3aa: CASSLLQGSTEAFF
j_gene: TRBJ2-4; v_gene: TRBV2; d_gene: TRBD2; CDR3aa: CASRDRPRTSGTPIDKNIQYF
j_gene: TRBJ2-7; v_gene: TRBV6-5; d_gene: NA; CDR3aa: CASSKKRTGSYEQYF
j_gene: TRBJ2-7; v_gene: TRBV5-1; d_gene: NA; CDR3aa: CASSVDLNSEQYF
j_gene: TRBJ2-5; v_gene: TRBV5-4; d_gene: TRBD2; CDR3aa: CASSPVGGGARETQYF
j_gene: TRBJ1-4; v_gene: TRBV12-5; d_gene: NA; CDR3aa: CASGLGQRLEKLFF
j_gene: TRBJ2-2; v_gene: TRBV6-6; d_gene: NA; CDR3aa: CASSYGGTANTGELFF
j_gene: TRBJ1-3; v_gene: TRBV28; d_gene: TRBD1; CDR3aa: CASSLQGAGNTIYF
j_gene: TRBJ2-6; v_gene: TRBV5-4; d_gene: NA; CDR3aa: CASSPPPGANVLTF